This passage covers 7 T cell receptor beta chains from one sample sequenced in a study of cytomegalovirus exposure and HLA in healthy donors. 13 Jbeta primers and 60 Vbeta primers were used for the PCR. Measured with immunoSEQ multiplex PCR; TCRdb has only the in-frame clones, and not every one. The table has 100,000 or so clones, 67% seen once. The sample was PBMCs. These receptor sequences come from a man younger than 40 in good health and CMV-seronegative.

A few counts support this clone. In DNA, the CDR3 is TGTGCCAGCAGCTTAGGAGCTTCCCGACGGGGAGCTTTCTTT. It yields the protein CASSLGASRRGAFF. The chain has TRBV11-1 and TRBJ1-1, with D unclear. CDR1 is SGHAT and CDR2 is FQDESV in the germline V gene (reference sequence). The V gene lost 1 base and the J gene lost 10 bases, with 16 bases spanning the gap. The CDR3 extends over 14 amino acids.

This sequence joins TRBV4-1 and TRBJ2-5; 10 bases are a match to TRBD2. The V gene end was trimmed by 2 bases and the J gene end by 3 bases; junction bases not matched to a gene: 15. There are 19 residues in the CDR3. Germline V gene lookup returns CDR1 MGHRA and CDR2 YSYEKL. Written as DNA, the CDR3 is TGCGCCAGCAGCCAACCTTACCGGGACAAAGGACTAGCGGAAGAGACCCAGTACTTC. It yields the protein CASSQPYRDKGLAEETQYF.

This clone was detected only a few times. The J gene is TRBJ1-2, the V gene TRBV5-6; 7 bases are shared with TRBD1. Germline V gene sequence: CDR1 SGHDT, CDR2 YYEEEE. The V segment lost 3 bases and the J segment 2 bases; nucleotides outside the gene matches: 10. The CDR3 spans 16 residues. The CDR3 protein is CASSWGRQGVNYGYTF. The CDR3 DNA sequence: TGTGCCAGCAGCTGGGGCCGACAGGGAGTCAACTATGGCTACACCTTC.

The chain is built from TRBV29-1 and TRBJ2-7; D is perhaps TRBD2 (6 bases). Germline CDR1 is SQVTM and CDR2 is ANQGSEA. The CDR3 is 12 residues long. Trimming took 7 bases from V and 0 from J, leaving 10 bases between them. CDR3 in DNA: TGCAGCGGGGAGGATAGCTCCTACGAGCAGTACTTC. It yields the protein CSGEDSSYEQYF.

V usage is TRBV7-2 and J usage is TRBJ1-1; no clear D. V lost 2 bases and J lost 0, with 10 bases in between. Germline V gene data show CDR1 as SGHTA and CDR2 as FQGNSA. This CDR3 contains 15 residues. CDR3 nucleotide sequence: TGTGCCAGCAGCTTAAGTTCGGGAATGAACACTGAAGCTTTCTTT. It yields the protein CASSLSSGMNTEAFF.

CDR3 sequence: CASSLVDRVYEQYF. The CDR3 DNA reads TGTGCCAGCAGTTTAGTGGACAGGGTCTACGAGCAGTACTTC. The chain is built from TRBV27 and TRBJ2-7, with 8 bases identical to TRBD1. Trimming at V came to 2 bases and at J to 3 bases, leaving 3 bases not matched to a gene. CDR1 and CDR2 from the germline V gene are MNHEY and SMNVEV (reference sequence). This CDR3 has 14 amino acids.

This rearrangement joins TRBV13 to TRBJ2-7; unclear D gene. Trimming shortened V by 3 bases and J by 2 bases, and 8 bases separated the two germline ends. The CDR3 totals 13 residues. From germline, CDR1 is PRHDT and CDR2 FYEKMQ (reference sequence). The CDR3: CASSFSTPYEQYF. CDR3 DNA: TGTGCCAGCAGCTTTAGTACGCCCTACGAGCAGTACTTC.